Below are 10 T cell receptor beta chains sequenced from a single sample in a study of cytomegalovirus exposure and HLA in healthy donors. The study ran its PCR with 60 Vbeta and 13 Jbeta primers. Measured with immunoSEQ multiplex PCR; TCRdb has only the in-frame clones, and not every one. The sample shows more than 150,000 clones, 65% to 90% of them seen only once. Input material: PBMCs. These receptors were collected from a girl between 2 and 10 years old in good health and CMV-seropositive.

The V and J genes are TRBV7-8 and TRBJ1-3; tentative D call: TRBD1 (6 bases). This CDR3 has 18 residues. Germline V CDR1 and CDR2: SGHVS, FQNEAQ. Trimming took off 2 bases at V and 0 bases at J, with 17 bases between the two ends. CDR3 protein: CASSLQGHGAGSGNTIYF. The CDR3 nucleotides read TGTGCCAGCAGCTTACAGGGACACGGGGCCGGCTCTGGAAACACCATATATTTT. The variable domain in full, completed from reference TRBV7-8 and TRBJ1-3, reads GAGVSQSPRYKVAKRGQDVALRCDPISGHVSLFWYQQALGQGPEFLTYFQNEAQLDKSGLPSDRFFAERPEGSVSTLKIQRTQQEDSAVYLCASSLQGHGAGSGNTIYFGEGSWLTVV.

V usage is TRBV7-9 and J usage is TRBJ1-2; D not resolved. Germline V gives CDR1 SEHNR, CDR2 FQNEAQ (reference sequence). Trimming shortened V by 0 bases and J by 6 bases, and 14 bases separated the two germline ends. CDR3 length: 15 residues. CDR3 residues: CASSLAPGVLHGYTF. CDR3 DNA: TGTGCCAGCAGCTTAGCCCCGGGTGTCCTTCATGGCTACACCTTC.

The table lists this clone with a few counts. The CDR3 here is CASSPLGLRNTIYF. CDR3 nucleotides: TGTGCCAGCAGCCCGCTGGGACTTCGAAACACCATATATTTT. The rearrangement joins TRBV5-6 to TRBJ1-3; D possibly corresponds to TRBD1 (5 bases). Germline V gene sequence: CDR1 SGHDT, CDR2 YYEEEE. The CDR3 is 14 amino acids. V was shortened by 4 bases and J by 5 bases, with 13 bases between the two germline ends.

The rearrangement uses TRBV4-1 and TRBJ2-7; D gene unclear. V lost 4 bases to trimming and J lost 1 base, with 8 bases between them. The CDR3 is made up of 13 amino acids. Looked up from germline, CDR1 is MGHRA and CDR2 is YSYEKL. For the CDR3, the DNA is TGCGCCAGCAGCCTCCAGGCTTCCTACGAGCAGTACTTC. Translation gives CASSLQASYEQYF.

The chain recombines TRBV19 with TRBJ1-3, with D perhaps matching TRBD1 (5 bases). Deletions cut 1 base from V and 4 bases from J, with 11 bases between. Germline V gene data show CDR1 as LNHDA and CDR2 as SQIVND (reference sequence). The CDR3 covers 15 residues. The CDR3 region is CASSIGGAGGNTIYF. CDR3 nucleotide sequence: TGTGCCAGTAGTATAGGAGGGGCGGGGGGAAACACCATATATTTT.

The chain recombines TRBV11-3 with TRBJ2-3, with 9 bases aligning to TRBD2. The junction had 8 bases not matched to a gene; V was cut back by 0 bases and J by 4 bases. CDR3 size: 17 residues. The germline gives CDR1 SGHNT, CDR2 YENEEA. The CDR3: CASSLESGAGGSDTQYF. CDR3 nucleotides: TGTGCCAGCAGCTTAGAATCCGGCGCGGGAGGGTCAGATACGCAGTATTTT.

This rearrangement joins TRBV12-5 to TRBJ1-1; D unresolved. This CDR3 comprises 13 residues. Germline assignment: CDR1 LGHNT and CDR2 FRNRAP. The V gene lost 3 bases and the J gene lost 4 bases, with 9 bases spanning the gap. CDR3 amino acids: CASGFDSITEAFF. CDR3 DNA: TGTGCTAGTGGTTTTGACTCGATCACTGAAGCTTTCTTT.

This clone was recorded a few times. The CDR3 spells CASSLDGRDEQYF. CDR3 coding DNA: TGCGCCAGCAGCTTGGACGGGAGGGACGAGCAGTACTTC. V gene TRBV5-1 combines with J gene TRBJ2-7; 8 nucleotides match TRBD2. The CDR3 is 13 amino acids. V shed 0 bases and J 5 bases; nucleotides not matched to a gene: 1. Germline V gene sequence: CDR1 SGHRS, CDR2 YFSETQ.

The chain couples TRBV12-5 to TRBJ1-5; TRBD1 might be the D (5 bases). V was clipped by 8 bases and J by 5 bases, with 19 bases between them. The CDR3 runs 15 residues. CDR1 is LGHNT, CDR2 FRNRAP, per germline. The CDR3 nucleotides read TGTGCTAGTACTCGGGGGTTGGGGAATTATCAGCCCCAGCATTTT. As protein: CASTRGLGNYQPQHF.

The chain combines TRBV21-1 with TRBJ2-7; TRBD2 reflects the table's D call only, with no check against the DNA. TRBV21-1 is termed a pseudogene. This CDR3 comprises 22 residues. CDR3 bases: TGTGCCAGCAGCAAAGGGGAGACCCAGCAGGGACTAGCGGGAGGGCCGGCCCCCGAGCAGTACTTC. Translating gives CASSKGETQQGLAGGPAPEQYF.